A selection of T cell receptor beta chains follows, all from one sample in a study of blood T cell repertoires in COVID-19. Sequencing used immunoSEQ multiplex PCR; TCRdb keeps in-frame clones, though not all of them. Of 100,000 to 150,000 clones in the sample, about 85% were seen once. Specimen: peripheral blood. The receptor set was obtained from a man aged 80 or over with active or convalescent COVID-19. Both conserved end residues are trimmed from each CDR3. The order of the fields is V gene, J gene, CDR3 protein.

V gene: TRBV7-6; J gene: TRBJ2-1; CDR3 protein: ASSLGGTSGFYNEQF
V gene: TRBV7-2; J gene: TRBJ2-7; CDR3 protein: ASSPRLAGVSEQY
V gene: TRBV29-1; J gene: TRBJ1-2; CDR3 protein: SVVGRLTYGYT
V gene: TRBV7-2; J gene: TRBJ2-1; CDR3 protein: ASTREPGLAGGHEQF
V gene: TRBV4-2; J gene: TRBJ1-1; CDR3 protein: ASSQGLRGGSTEAF
V gene: TRBV5-1; J gene: TRBJ2-2; CDR3 protein: ASSRTGEYTGELF
V gene: TRBV5-1; J gene: TRBJ2-7; CDR3 protein: ASSPDGDRAYEQY
V gene: TRBV28; J gene: TRBJ1-3; CDR3 protein: ASSSPGGSGNTIY
V gene: TRBV2; J gene: TRBJ1-4; CDR3 protein: ASNRDSEKLF
V gene: TRBV7-9; J gene: TRBJ1-1; CDR3 protein: ASSFGGRGTEAF
V gene: TRBV7-8; J gene: TRBJ2-7; CDR3 protein: ASSLGGTGLSEQY
V gene: TRBV6-4; J gene: TRBJ1-2; CDR3 protein: ASSAAGNYGYT
V gene: TRBV27; J gene: TRBJ2-6; CDR3 protein: ASSQAGTISGANVLT
V gene: TRBV5-1; J gene: TRBJ2-3; CDR3 protein: ASRRLAGSTDTQY
V gene: TRBV3-1/TRBV3-2; J gene: TRBJ2-5; CDR3 protein: ASSHLGLGSFQETQY
V gene: TRBV6-2/TRBV6-3; J gene: TRBJ2-3; CDR3 protein: ASSFIFSGGEGTDTQY
V gene: TRBV19; J gene: TRBJ1-2; CDR3 protein: ASNNPAGVLAHYGYT
V gene: TRBV6-1; J gene: TRBJ1-5; CDR3 protein: ASSEYRYSNQPQH
V gene: TRBV3-1/TRBV3-2; J gene: TRBJ1-4; CDR3 protein: ASSQDKPPGQGGEKLF
V gene: TRBV18; J gene: TRBJ2-1; CDR3 protein: ASSPLALLDNEQF
V gene: TRBV11-3; J gene: TRBJ1-5; CDR3 protein: ASSLCEENQPQH
V gene: TRBV19; J gene: TRBJ2-7; CDR3 protein: ASSTLPGQVEQY
V gene: TRBV18; J gene: TRBJ1-5; CDR3 protein: ASSLFQGNQPQH
V gene: TRBV28; J gene: TRBJ1-2; CDR3 protein: ASSPEADRVKGYT
V gene: TRBV4-2; J gene: TRBJ1-6; CDR3 protein: ASSQEGQAHSPLH
V gene: TRBV11-2; J gene: TRBJ2-3; CDR3 protein: ASSLEGAGGTDTQY
V gene: TRBV13; J gene: TRBJ2-5; CDR3 protein: ASSFLQETQY
V gene: TRBV5-5; J gene: TRBJ2-2; CDR3 protein: ASGWSGANTGELF
V gene: TRBV7-9; J gene: TRBJ1-4; CDR3 protein: ASSLGRGALNEKLF
V gene: TRBV10-3; J gene: TRBJ2-5; CDR3 protein: AIKREGRQETQY
V gene: TRBV6-5; J gene: TRBJ2-7; CDR3 protein: ASSYWVGSSYEQY
V gene: TRBV6-2/TRBV6-3; J gene: TRBJ2-3; CDR3 protein: ASSYSTGRARVTDTQY
V gene: TRBV30; J gene: TRBJ2-5; CDR3 protein: AWMAGFTPQETQY
V gene: TRBV10-3; J gene: TRBJ1-2; CDR3 protein: AISAEGGGNYGYT
V gene: TRBV7-3; J gene: TRBJ1-2; CDR3 protein: ASSPGQGANGYT
V gene: TRBV15; J gene: TRBJ1-2; CDR3 protein: ATSREGQTNYGYT
V gene: TRBV25-1; J gene: TRBJ2-7; CDR3 protein: ASISPGVHYEQY
V gene: TRBV7-8; J gene: TRBJ2-3; CDR3 protein: ASSLADSLRVDTQY
V gene: TRBV27; J gene: TRBJ2-2; CDR3 protein: ASSLSGTVNTGELF
V gene: TRBV4-2; J gene: TRBJ2-1; CDR3 protein: ASSLMGLAGPNEQF
V gene: TRBV7-9; J gene: TRBJ2-7; CDR3 protein: ASSLTGDYEQY
V gene: TRBV28; J gene: TRBJ1-5; CDR3 protein: ASDEGVWNSNQPQH
V gene: TRBV18; J gene: TRBJ1-3; CDR3 protein: ASSRGDSSGNTIY
V gene: TRBV5-1; J gene: TRBJ1-2; CDR3 protein: ASSLEGQANYGYT
V gene: TRBV7-2; J gene: TRBJ2-4; CDR3 protein: ASSLDSGLAKNIQY
V gene: TRBV28; J gene: TRBJ1-2; CDR3 protein: ASSLGQGAYGYT
V gene: TRBV10-3; J gene: TRBJ2-3; CDR3 protein: AITVAGGYPTGGYTDTQY
V gene: TRBV28; J gene: TRBJ2-3; CDR3 protein: ASSLAGYPFVN
V gene: TRBV18; J gene: TRBJ1-1; CDR3 protein: ASSPPNSNTEAF